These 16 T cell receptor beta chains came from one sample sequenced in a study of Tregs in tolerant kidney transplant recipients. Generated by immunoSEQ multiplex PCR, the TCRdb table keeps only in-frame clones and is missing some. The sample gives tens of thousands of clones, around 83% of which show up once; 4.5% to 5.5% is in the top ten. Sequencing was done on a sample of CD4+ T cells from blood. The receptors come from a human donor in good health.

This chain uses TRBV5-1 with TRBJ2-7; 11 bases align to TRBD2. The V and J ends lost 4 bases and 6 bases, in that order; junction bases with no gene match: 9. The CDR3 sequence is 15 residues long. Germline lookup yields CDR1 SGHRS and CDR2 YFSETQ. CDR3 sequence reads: CASSPKTSGTGEQYF. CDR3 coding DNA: TGCGCCAGCAGCCCGAAGACTAGCGGGACCGGCGAGCAGTACTTC.

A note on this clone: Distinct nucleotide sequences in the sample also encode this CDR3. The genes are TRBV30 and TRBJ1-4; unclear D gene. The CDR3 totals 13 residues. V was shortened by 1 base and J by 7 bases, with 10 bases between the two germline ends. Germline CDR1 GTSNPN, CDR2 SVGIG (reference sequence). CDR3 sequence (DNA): TGTGCCTGGAGTGGTGGGAGCGGTGAAAAACTGTTTTTT. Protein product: CAWSGGSGEKLFF.

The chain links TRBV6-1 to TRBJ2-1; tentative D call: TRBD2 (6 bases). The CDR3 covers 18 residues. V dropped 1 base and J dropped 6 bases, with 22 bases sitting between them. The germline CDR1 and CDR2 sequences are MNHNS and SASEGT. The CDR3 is CASSEGGYAGRWSNEQFF. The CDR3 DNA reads TGTGCCAGCAGTGAAGGCGGATATGCCGGGAGATGGTCCAATGAGCAGTTCTTC.

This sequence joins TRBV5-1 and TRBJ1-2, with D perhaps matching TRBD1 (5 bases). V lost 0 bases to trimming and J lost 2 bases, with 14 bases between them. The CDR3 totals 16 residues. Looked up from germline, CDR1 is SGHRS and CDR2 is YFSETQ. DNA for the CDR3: TGCGCCAGCAGCTTGGCCTTCGCCGGGGCCAACTATGGCTACACCTTC. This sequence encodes CASSLAFAGANYGYTF.

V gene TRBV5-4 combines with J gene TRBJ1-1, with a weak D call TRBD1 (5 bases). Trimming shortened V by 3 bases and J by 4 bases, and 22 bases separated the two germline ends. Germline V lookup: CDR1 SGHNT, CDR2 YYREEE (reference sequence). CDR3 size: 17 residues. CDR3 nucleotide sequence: TGTGCCAGCAGCTCACTTTGGGGCAGGTCGGACCCCACTGAAGCTTTCTTT. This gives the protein CASSSLWGRSDPTEAFF.

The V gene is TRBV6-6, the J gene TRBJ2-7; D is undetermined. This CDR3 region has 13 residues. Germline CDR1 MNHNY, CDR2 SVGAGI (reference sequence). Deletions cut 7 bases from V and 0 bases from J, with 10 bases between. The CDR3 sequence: CASTQLNSYEQYF. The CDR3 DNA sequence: TGTGCCAGCACCCAACTAAACTCCTACGAGCAGTACTTC.

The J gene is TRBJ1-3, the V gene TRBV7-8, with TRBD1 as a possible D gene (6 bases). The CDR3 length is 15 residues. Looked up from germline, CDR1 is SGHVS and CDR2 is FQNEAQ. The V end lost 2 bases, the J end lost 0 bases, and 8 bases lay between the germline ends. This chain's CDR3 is CASSLSGASGNTIYF. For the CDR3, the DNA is TGTGCCAGCAGCTTATCAGGGGCCTCTGGAAACACCATATATTTT.

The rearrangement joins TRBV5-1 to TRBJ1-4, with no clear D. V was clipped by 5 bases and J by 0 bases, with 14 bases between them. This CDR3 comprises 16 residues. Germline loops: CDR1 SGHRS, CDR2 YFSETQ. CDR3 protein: CASSVGSRTTNEKLFF. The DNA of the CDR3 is TGCGCCAGCAGTGTGGGGTCGAGAACAACTAATGAAAAACTGTTTTTT.

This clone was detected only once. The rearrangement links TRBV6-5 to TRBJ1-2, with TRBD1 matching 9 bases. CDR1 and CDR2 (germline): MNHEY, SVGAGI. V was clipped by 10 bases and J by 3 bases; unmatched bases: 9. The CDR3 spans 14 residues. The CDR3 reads CATSRTGEDYGYTF. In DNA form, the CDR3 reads TGTGCCACCTCAAGGACAGGGGAGGACTATGGCTACACCTTC.

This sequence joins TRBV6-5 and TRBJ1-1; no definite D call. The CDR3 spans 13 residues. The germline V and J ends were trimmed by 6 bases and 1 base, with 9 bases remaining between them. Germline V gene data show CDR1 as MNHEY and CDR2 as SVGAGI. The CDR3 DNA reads TGTGCCAGCAGGGCCGACAAGAACACTGAAGCTTTCTTT. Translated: CASRADKNTEAFF.

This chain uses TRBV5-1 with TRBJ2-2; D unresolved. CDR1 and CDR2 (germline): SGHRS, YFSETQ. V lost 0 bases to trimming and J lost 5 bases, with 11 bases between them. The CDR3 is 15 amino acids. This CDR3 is CASSLGVAGTGELFF. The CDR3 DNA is TGCGCCAGCAGCTTGGGCGTAGCTGGGACCGGGGAGCTGTTTTTT.

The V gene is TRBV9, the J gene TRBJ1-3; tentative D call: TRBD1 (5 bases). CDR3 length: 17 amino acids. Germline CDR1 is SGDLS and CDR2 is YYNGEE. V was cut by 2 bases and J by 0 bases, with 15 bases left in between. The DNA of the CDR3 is TGTGCCAGCAGCGTGGGGGTGGCAGGCCACTCTGGAAACACCATATATTTT. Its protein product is CASSVGVAGHSGNTIYF.

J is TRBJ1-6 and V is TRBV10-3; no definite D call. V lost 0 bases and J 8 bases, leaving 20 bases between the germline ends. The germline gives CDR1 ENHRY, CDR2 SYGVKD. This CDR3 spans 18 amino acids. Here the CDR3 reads CAISESNLPGIEHSPLHF. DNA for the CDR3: TGTGCCATCAGTGAGTCGAATTTACCCGGGATAGAGCATTCACCCCTCCACTTT.

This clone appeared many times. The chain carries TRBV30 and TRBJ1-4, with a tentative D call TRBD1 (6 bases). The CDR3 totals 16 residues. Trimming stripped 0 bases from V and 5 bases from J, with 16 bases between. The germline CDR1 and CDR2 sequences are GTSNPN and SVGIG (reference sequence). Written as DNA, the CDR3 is TGTGCCTGGAGTGTATCAAGAACAGGGACAAATGAAAAACTGTTTTTT. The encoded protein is CAWSVSRTGTNEKLFF.

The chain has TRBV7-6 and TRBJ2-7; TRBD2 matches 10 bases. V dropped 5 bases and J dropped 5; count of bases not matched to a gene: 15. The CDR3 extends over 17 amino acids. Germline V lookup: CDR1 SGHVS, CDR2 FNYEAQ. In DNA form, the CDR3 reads TGTGCCAGCAGCACGACTAGCGGGCCCGGAGGCGGGGACGAGCAGTACTTC. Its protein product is CASSTTSGPGGGDEQYF. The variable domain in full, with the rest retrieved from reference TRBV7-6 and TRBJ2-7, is GAGVSQSPRYKVTKRGQDVALRCDPISGHVSLYWYRQALGQGPEFLTYFNYEAQQDKSGLPNDRFSAERPEGSISTLTIQRTEQRDSAMYRCASSTTSGPGGGDEQYFGPGTRLTVT.

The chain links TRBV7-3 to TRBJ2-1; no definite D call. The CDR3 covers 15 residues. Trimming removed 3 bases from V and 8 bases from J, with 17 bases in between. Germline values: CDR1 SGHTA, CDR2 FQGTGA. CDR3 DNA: TGTGCCAGCAGCTTGGAATGGGTCCCACGGGATGAGCAGTTCTTC. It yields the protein CASSLEWVPRDEQFF.